The clone carrying this TCR beta chain occurred many times. This sample was included in a study of early T cells in non-severe SARS-CoV-2 infection. TCRdb itself ran the 5' RACE reads through MiXCR, one entry per CDR3 protein. The sample includes around 66,000 distinct CDR3 sequences, about 13% of them seen just once. The V and J ends lost 2 bases and 3 bases respectively, with 10 bases between them. This CDR3 has 14 amino acids. Germline CDR1 MNHEY, CDR2 SVGAGI. The chain couples TRBV6-5 to TRBJ1-2; maybe TRBD1 (6 bases). This receptor was obtained from an adult who was a healthcare worker with PCR-confirmed SARS-CoV-2 infection or an uninfected control (not recorded which). What was sequenced was whole blood. The CDR3 DNA reads TGTGCCAGCAGTTACCGAACAGGGTACTATGGCTACACCTTC. It encodes CASSYRTGYYGYTF.